This TCR beta chain came from a study of regulatory T cells in long-lasting Graves disease. General study findings and limits: Segments TRBV28, TRBJ1-2 and TRBJ2-5 showed preferential usage in persistent disease. Persistent cases of Graves' showed reduced TCR diversity relative to newly diagnosed patients.

Arm-PCR with iRepertoire HTBI primers amplified the CDR3 regions for these TCR beta libraries. One entry per CDR3 protein, called by TCRdb with MiXCR from the multiplex PCR reads. Among 550,000 to 650,000 distinct CDR3 sequences, 15% to 20% were seen once, and the ten largest hold about 12%. The time point is: newly diagnosed GD, antithyroid drugs for less than 3 months. Making the TCR library involved RNA that had been extracted from PBMCs. Details on this clonotype: Its target is unknown. This sequence may be a read error, since a much larger clone differs from it by one base.

V lost 6 bases, J lost 4 bases, and 15 bases lay in between. Germline CDR1 and CDR2: WSHSY and SAAADI. The CDR3 extends over 14 amino acids. These data are also associated with another study on T cells in Graves' hyperthyroidism and ophthalmopathy. This second study notes: An absence of ophthalmopathy progression within 18 months meant stable Graves' hyperthyroidism. Hyperthyroidism was newly diagnosed in patients aged 18 to 65 (duration under 2 months).

The J gene is TRBJ1-1, the V gene TRBV10-2, with D unresolved. Sample: peripheral blood mononuclear cells (PBMCs), taken at new diagnosis, from a patient treated with antithyroid drugs. The receptor was isolated from a man aged 18 to 30 with Graves disease. CDR3 protein: CASRVRMMGTEAFF. CDR3 nucleotides: TGCGCCAGCAGAGTAAGGATGATGGGCACTGAAGCTTTCTTT.